This T cell receptor beta chain was identified in a study of blood T cell repertoires in COVID-19. Repertoires were generated with immunoSEQ multiplex PCR, while TCRdb's copy carries only in-frame clones and drops some. The sample consists of some 20,000 clones, roughly 90% of them appearing once. The V gene end was trimmed by 6 bases and the J gene end by 4 bases; junction bases not matched to a gene: 4. In germline, CDR1 is KGHSH, CDR2 LQKENI. CDR3 length: 14 residues. Specimen: peripheral blood. This sequence was found in a man aged 35 to 55 with active COVID-19. The chain is built from TRBV18 and TRBJ2-3; 10 nucleotides line up with TRBD1. The DNA for the CDR3 is TGTGCCAGCTCCCGACAGGGGGCCGCAGATACGCAGTATTTT. As protein: CASSRQGAADTQYF.